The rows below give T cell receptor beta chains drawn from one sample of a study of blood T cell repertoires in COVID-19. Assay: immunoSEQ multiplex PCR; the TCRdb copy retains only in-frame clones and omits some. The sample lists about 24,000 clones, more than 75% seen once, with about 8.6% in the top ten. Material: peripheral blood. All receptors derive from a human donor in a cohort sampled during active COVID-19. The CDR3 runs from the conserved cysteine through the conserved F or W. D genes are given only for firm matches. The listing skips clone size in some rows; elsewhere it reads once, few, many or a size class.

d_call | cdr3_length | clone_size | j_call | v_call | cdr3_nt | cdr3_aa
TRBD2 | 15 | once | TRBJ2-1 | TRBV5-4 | TGTGCCAGCAGCCCCTTAGCGGGATCCTACAATGAGCAGTTCTTC | CASSPLAGSYNEQFF
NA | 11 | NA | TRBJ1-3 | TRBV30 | TGTGCCTGGAGCCCTACAGGGACCATATATTTT | CAWSPTGTIYF
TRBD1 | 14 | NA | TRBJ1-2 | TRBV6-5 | TGTGCCAGCAGCAGGACAGGGTCCCCCTATGGCTACACCTTC | CASSRTGSPYGYTF
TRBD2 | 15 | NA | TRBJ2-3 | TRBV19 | TGTGCCAGTAGGGGGTTAAGCGGGGACACAGATACGCAGTATTTT | CASRGLSGDTDTQYF
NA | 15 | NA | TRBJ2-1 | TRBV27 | TGTGCCAGCTCCTTTAAGAGCAGCGGTTACAATGAGCAGTTCTTC | CASSFKSSGYNEQFF
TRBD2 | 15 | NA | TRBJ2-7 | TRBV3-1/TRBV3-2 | TGTGCCAGCAGCCAAACATGGAGCGGGAGCTCCGAGCAGTACTTC | CASSQTWSGSSEQYF
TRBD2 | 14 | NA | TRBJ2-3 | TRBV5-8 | TGTGCCAGCTTCGCGGGACTAGCGACAGATACGCAGTATTTT | CASFAGLATDTQYF
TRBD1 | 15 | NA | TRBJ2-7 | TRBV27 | TGTGCCAGCAGTCCCCGGGGACAGACTTTCTACGAGCAGTACTTC | CASSPRGQTFYEQYF
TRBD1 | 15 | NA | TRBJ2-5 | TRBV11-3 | TGTGCCAGCAGCCTATGGACAGGGGATAGAGAGACCCAGTACTTC | CASSLWTGDRETQYF
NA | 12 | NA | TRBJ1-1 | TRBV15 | TGTGCCACCAGCAGAGACGTCTCTGAAGCTTTCTTT | CATSRDVSEAFF
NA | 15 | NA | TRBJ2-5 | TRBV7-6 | TGTGCCAGCAGCCACTCTCCAGGGCCACAAGAGACCCAGTACTTC | CASSHSPGPQETQYF
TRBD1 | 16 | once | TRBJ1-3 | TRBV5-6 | TGTGCCAGCAGCTTGGGGAGGGGGCGCTCCGGAAACACCATATATTTT | CASSLGRGRSGNTIYF
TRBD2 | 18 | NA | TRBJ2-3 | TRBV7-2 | TGTGCCAGCAGCTTATACAGCGGGGGGCGCTTGGGCACAGATACGCAGTATTTT | CASSLYSGGRLGTDTQYF
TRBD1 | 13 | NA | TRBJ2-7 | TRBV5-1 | TGCGCCAGCAGCTTGAGAATACAGGGGGAGCAGTACTTC | CASSLRIQGEQYF
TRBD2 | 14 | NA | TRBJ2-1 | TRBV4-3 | TGCGCCAGCAGTTATAGCGGGGGGTCGAATGAGCAGTTCTTC | CASSYSGGSNEQFF
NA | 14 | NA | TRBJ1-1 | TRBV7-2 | TGTGCCAGCAGCCTAGGGCCTGGGAACACTGAAGCTTTCTTT | CASSLGPGNTEAFF
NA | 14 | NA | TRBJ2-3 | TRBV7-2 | TGTGCCAGCAGCTTTCGACAGGCTACAGATACGCAGTATTTT | CASSFRQATDTQYF
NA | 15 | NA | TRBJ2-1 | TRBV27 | TGTGCCAGCAGTTTGGCAGGGGTAGGGTACAATGAGCAGTTCTTC | CASSLAGVGYNEQFF
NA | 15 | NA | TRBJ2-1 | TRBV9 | TGTGCGAGCTCTCCCCTAGTCACGCCCTACAATGAGCAGTTCTTC | CASSPLVTPYNEQFF
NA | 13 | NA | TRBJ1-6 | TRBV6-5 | TGTGCCAGCAGTTACGAGTCGGGGTCACCCCTCCACTTT | CASSYESGSPLHF
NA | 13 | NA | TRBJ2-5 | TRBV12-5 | TGTGCTAGTGGTTTGGCCAGCCAAGAGACCCAGTACTTC | CASGLASQETQYF
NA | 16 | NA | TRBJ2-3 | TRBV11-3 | TGTGCCAGCAGCTTGACTAGGGGGGGATTCACAGATACGCAGTATTTT | CASSLTRGGFTDTQYF
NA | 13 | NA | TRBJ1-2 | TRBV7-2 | TGTGCCAGCAGCTCGTACAGACCCAATGGCTACACCTTC | CASSSYRPNGYTF
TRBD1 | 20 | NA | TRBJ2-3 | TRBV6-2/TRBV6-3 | TGTGCCAGCAGTCGTAGTACTAGAATGCCGGGACAGGGTGGGACAGATACGCAGTATTTT | CASSRSTRMPGQGGTDTQYF
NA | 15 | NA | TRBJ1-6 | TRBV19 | TGTGCCAGTAGTATTGGCAGCTCCTATAATTCACCCCTCCACTTT | CASSIGSSYNSPLHF
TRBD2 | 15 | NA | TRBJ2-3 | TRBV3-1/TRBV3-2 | TGTGCCAGCAGCCAAGGAGCGGGGGGCACAGATACGCAGTATTTT | CASSQGAGGTDTQYF
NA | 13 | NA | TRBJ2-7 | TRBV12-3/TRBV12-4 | TGTGCCAGCAGTTTAGGTGGGACTCGCGAGCAGTACTTC | CASSLGGTREQYF
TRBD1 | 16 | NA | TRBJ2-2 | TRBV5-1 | TGCGCCAGCAGCGCGACAGGGGGCGCAGGAACCGGGGAGCTGTTTTTT | CASSATGGAGTGELFF
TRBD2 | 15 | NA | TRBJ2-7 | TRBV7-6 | TGTGCCAGCAGCTCACTAGCGGGAACCTCCTACGAGCAGTACTTC | CASSSLAGTSYEQYF
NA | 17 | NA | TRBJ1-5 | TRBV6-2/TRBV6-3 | TGTGCCAGCAGTCCCCTGCCGACGGACCCAGGGGACCAGCCCCAGCATTTT | CASSPLPTDPGDQPQHF
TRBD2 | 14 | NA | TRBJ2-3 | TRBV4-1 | TGCGCCAGCAAACTAGCGGGGAACACAGATACGCAGTATTTT | CASKLAGNTDTQYF
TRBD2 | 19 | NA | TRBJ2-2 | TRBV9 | TGTGCCAGCAGCGTATCCGGTATTACGGGACTAGGAACCACCGGGGAGCTGTTTTTT | CASSVSGITGLGTTGELFF
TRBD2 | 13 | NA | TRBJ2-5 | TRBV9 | TGTGCCAGGGGTAGCGGGCCACAAGAGACCCAGTACTTC | CARGSGPQETQYF
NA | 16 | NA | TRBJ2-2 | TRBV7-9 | TGTGCCAGCAGCTCCCTCGAGAGGGAATCGGGCGGGGAGCTGTTTTTT | CASSSLERESGGELFF
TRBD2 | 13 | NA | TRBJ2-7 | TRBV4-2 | TGTGCCAGCAGCCAAGATCCGGGGGGGAAGCAGTACTTC | CASSQDPGGKQYF
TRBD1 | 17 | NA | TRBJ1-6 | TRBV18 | TGTGCCAGCTCCCGTGGACAGGGAAGCTCCTATAATTCACCCCTCCACTTT | CASSRGQGSSYNSPLHF
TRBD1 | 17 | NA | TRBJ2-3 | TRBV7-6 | TGTGCCAGCAGCGCCGGAGGGGGGACAGGGGGCACAGATACGCAGTATTTT | CASSAGGGTGGTDTQYF
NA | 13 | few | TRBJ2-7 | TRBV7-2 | TGTGCCAGCAGCTTAAGCCCCCCGGACGAGCAGTACTTC | CASSLSPPDEQYF
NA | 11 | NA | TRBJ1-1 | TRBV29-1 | TGCAGCGTTGATAGGGGTACTGAAGCTTTCTTT | CSVDRGTEAFF
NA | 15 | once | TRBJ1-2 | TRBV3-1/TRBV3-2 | TGTGCCAGCAGCCTTGGACAGCCTACTAACTATGGCTACACCTTC | CASSLGQPTNYGYTF
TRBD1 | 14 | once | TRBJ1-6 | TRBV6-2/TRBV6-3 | TGTGCCAGCAGTCAGACAGGGCCGAATTCACCCCTCCACTTT | CASSQTGPNSPLHF
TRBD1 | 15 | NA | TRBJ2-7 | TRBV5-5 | TGTGCCAGCAGTCAAGGGATGGACAGGACCTACGAGCAGTACTTC | CASSQGMDRTYEQYF
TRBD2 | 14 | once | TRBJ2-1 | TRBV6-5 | TGTGCCAGCAGGTCCGGGGGGTTCAACAATGAGCAGTTCTTC | CASRSGGFNNEQFF
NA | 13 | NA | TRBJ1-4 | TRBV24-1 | TGTGCCACCAGTGCCTTGGGCGATGAAAAACTGTTTTTT | CATSALGDEKLFF